The sequence of this TCR beta chain was determined in a study of graft-versus-host responses after intestinal transplantation. Clones were sequenced by immunoSEQ multiplex PCR, and TCRdb holds only the in-frame ones, with some missing. The data hold fewer than 20,000 clones, with 75% to 85% observed a single time. This clone was counted a few times. Its target is not known. Tissue processing of the graft released intraepithelial and lamina propria lymphocytes from it. Points from the study as a whole: Detected in recipient marrow were GvH clones, some of which were first observed in ileum or blood.

Trimming removed 9 bases at V and 3 bases at J, with 12 bases between. The germline V gene has CDR1 MNHNS and CDR2 SASEGT. There are 13 residues in the CDR3. This sample comprised ileum tissue, obtained around 580 days after intestinal transplantation. The TCR sequence derives from a human patient who received an intestinal transplant, so some T cells may come from the graft donor. The gene calls are TRBV6-1 and TRBJ2-1; tentative D call: TRBD1 (6 bases). The CDR3 DNA reads TGTGCCAGTTGGGGGCTGAGCTACAATGAGCAGTTCTTC. This sequence encodes CASWGLSYNEQFF.